Below, 32 T cell receptor beta chains from the same sample are listed, as sequenced in a study of patients and donors after allogeneic stem cell transplantation. TCRdb recomputed calls from the RT-PCR reads with MiXCR, one row per CDR3 protein. The repertoire consists of 410,000 or so distinct CDR3 sequences, with 16% occurring once and the leading ten covering about 7%. Sequencing was carried out using blood, either unsorted or a sorted T cell fraction (not recorded which). The receptors stem from a human donor who was either an allogeneic HSCT recipient or a stem cell or donor lymphocyte infusion donor (not recorded which). It is not recorded whose cells these are; they may come from a transplant donor.

This clonotype was counted only a few times. The V and J genes are TRBV6-5 and TRBJ2-2; D gene ambiguous. Trimming removed 2 bases at V and 2 bases at J, with 15 bases between. CDR1 is MNHEY, CDR2 SVGAGI, per germline. CDR3 length: 17 residues. CDR3 nucleotide sequence: TGTGCCAGCAGTTACGCGGAGTCGTGGGTTAACACCGGGGAGCTGTTTTTT. The encoded protein is CASSYAESWVNTGELFF.

Here the CDR3 reads CASSFDGPYGKLFF. The DNA for the CDR3 is TGTGCCAGCAGTTTCGATGGCCCCTACGGAAAACTGTTTTTT. The genes are TRBV12-3 or TRBV12-4 and TRBJ1-4; D is undetermined. V was trimmed by 3 bases and J by 10 bases, leaving 15 bases between them. The CDR3 extends over 14 amino acids.

The genes are TRBV20-1 and TRBJ2-3, with D unresolved. The germline V gene encodes CDR1 DFQATT and CDR2 SNEGSKA (reference sequence). Trimming left V 0 bases short and J 0 bases short, with 10 bases between. The CDR3 runs to 15 residues. This CDR3 reads CSAREGTFSTDTQYF. As DNA, the CDR3 is TGCAGTGCTAGAGAAGGAACTTTTAGCACAGATACGCAGTATTTT.

This clonotype has a count of ten or more. The rearrangement uses TRBV6-1 and TRBJ2-3, with unresolved D. CDR1 MNHNS and CDR2 SASEGT come from the germline V gene. CDR3 length: 14 amino acids. Trimming shortened V by 10 bases and J by 1 base, and 15 bases separated the two germline ends. CDR3 in amino acids: CATLDQRGTDTQYF. The CDR3 DNA reads as TGTGCCACTCTCGACCAAAGGGGCACAGATACGCAGTATTTT.

The chain uses TRBV7-9 and TRBJ2-4; 9 nucleotides line up with TRBD1. CDR3 length equals 15 residues. Unmatched junction bases numbered 8, after V lost 5 bases and J lost 6 bases. Germline loops: CDR1 SEHNR, CDR2 FQNEAQ (reference sequence). The CDR3 here is CASSNRGQDRNIQYF. DNA of the CDR3: TGTGCCAGCAGCAACAGGGGGCAGGATAGAAACATTCAGTACTTC. Drawing the rest from reference TRBV7-9 and TRBJ2-4, the complete variable domain is DTGVSQNPRHKITKRGQNVTFRCDPISEHNRLYWYRQTLGQGPEFLTYFQNEAQLEKSRLLSDRFSAERPKGSFSTLEIQRTEQGDSAMYLCASSNRGQDRNIQYFGAGTRLSVL.

This sequence joins TRBV14 and TRBJ2-3; D is perhaps TRBD1 (5 bases). Trimming cost V 4 bases and J 0 bases, with 14 bases left between them. CDR3 size: 16 residues. Looked up from germline, CDR1 is SGHDN and CDR2 is FVKESK. The CDR3 loop is CASSPVGRDSTDTQYF. In DNA form, the CDR3 reads TGTGCCAGCAGCCCCGTGGGGCGAGATAGCACAGATACGCAGTATTTT.

V usage is TRBV18 and J usage is TRBJ2-7; D may correspond to TRBD1 or TRBD2 (5 bases each). CDR3 size: 12 residues. Germline loops: CDR1 KGHSH, CDR2 LQKENI. V shed 3 bases and J shed 5 bases, with 8 bases lying between them. This CDR3 reads CASSPGRDEQYF. The CDR3 DNA is TGTGCCAGCTCACCGGGACGGGACGAGCAGTACTTC.

This sequence joins TRBV24-1 and TRBJ2-2, with D possibly matching TRBD1 (5 bases). Germline CDR1 reads KGHDR; CDR2 reads SFDVKD. CDR3 size: 15 residues. V was cut by 9 bases and J by 1 base, with 14 bases left in between. The CDR3 loop reads CATCVRAENTGELFF. The CDR3 nucleotides are TGTGCCACCTGTGTCAGGGCCGAGAACACCGGGGAGCTGTTTTTT.

This clonotype was seen more than once but under ten times. This sequence joins TRBV6-2 or TRBV6-3 and TRBJ1-2; D is perhaps TRBD1 (5 bases). CDR3 length: 13 residues. The germline V and J ends were trimmed by 7 bases and 8 bases, with 17 bases remaining between them. Germline V gene lookup returns CDR1 MNHEY and CDR2 SVGEGT. The CDR3 nucleotides read TGTGCCAGCACCTGGACACCCGGAACCGGCTACACCTTC. Translation: CASTWTPGTGYTF.

This clonotype was found many times. The J gene is TRBJ2-1, the V gene TRBV12-3 or TRBV12-4; the match to TRBD2 covers 7 bases. The CDR3 runs 15 residues. With 6 bases clipped from V and 5 bases from J, the junction kept 10 bases outside the gene matches. The CDR3 loop reads CASRGTTQGHNEQFF. CDR3 sequence (DNA): TGTGCCAGCAGGGGGACTACCCAAGGGCACAATGAGCAGTTCTTC.

The chain carries TRBV11-2 and TRBJ1-2; tentatively, D is TRBD1 (6 bases). The germline V and J ends were trimmed by 1 base and 3 bases, with 15 bases remaining between them. The CDR3 has 16 amino acids. The germline V gene has CDR1 SGHAT and CDR2 FQNNGV. CDR3 region: CASSLANRDQYYGYTF. CDR3 nucleotide sequence: TGTGCCAGCAGCTTAGCAAACAGGGATCAATACTATGGCTACACCTTC.

This clonotype was recorded a few times. V is TRBV12-3 or TRBV12-4 and J is TRBJ2-7, with D perhaps matching TRBD2 (6 bases). V lost 2 bases, J lost 3 bases, and 11 bases lay in between. This CDR3 has 14 amino acids. CDR3 in DNA: TGTGCCAGCAGTTTACAGGGCGGGGTCTACGAGCAGTACTTC. This codes for CASSLQGGVYEQYF.

The rearrangement uses TRBV7-3 and TRBJ1-1, with 8 bases fitting TRBD1. With V trimmed by 5 bases and J by 3 bases, 8 bases remained unmatched. This CDR3 has 15 amino acids. Germline lookup yields CDR1 SGHTA and CDR2 FQGTGA. CDR3 nucleotides: TGTGCCAGCAGCATAGGACAGGGCGGGTACACTGAAGCTTTCTTT. It yields the protein CASSIGQGGYTEAFF.

In its sample, this clonotype was seen a few times. The chain joins TRBV9 to TRBJ2-1; D may be TRBD2 (5 bases). Germline CDR1 is SGDLS and CDR2 is YYNGEE. V lost 3 bases and J lost 7, with 11 bases in between. The CDR3 runs to 13 residues. The CDR3 loop reads CASSALRTNEQFF. In nucleotides, the CDR3 is TGTGCCAGCAGCGCCCTTAGGACTAATGAGCAGTTCTTC.

This clonotype appeared many times. The rearrangement links TRBV7-9 to TRBJ2-1; a possible D gene is TRBD1 (5 bases). This CDR3 comprises 11 residues. V was clipped by 6 bases and J by 8 bases, with 8 bases between them. Germline V gives CDR1 SEHNR, CDR2 FQNEAQ (reference sequence). DNA of the CDR3: TGTGCCAGCAGGGACACCGATGAGCAGTTCTTC. It is translated as CASRDTDEQFF.

In this sample, this clonotype turned up many times. This chain uses TRBV2 with TRBJ2-4; a possible D gene is TRBD1 (6 bases). Germline CDR1 is SNHLY and CDR2 is FYNNEI. V was pared by 7 bases and J by 3 bases, with 16 bases between. The CDR3 length is 15 residues. This CDR3 reads CASTRSTGIKNIQYF. CDR3 DNA: TGTGCCAGCACCCGGTCGACAGGAATCAAAAACATTCAGTACTTC.

This rearrangement joins TRBV20-1 to TRBJ2-2; the D gene is possibly TRBD2 (6 bases). V was pared by 6 bases and J by 2 bases, with 16 bases between. This CDR3 has 15 residues. CDR1 DFQATT and CDR2 SNEGSKA come from the germline V gene (reference sequence). The CDR3: CSAPKPGVNTGELFF. The CDR3, as DNA: TGCAGTGCCCCCAAGCCGGGAGTCAACACCGGGGAGCTGTTTTTT.

There are a few counts of this clonotype. This chain connects TRBV6-1 to TRBJ1-5, with D hard to call. The V gene lost 4 bases and the J gene lost 0 bases, with 25 bases spanning the gap. Germline V gene sequence: CDR1 MNHNS, CDR2 SASEGT. The length of the CDR3 is 20 residues. CDR3 amino acids: CASSVGRTETYYFSNQPQHF. Written as DNA, the CDR3 is TGTGCCAGCAGTGTGGGGAGAACAGAGACCTACTATTTTAGCAATCAGCCCCAGCATTTT.

Written as DNA, the CDR3 is TGTGCCAGCAGCCCGACCACAGGGGGATATGAAAAACTGTTTTTT. Its protein is CASSPTTGGYEKLFF. The rearrangement uses TRBV9 and TRBJ1-4, with 8 bases identical to TRBD1. CDR1 is SGDLS and CDR2 is YYNGEE in the germline V gene. J gave up 6 bases and V 4 bases, and 8 bases lay outside the gene matches. The CDR3 sequence is 15 residues long. Filled out from reference TRBV9 and TRBJ1-4, the complete variable domain reads DSGVTQTPKHLITATGQRVTLRCSPRSGDLSVYWYQQSLDQGLQFLIQYYNGEERAKGNILERFSAQQFPDLHSELNLSSLELGDSALYFCASSPTTGGYEKLFFGSGTQLSVL.

The rearrangement joins TRBV4-2 to TRBJ2-1, with TRBD2 identical over 7 bases. CDR1 and CDR2 from the germline V gene are LGHNA and YNFKEQ. J lost 3 bases, V lost 0 bases, and 8 bases had no gene match. This CDR3 comprises 17 residues. In nucleotides, the CDR3 is TGTGCCAGCAGCCAAGAACGGCGGCTAGCGGTCTACAATGAGCAGTTCTTC. Protein product: CASSQERRLAVYNEQFF.

This clonotype occurred a few times. This chain uses TRBV28 with TRBJ2-7; D remains ambiguous. The CDR3 totals 12 residues. Looked up from germline, CDR1 is MDHEN and CDR2 is SYDVKM. Trimming removed 7 bases at V and 0 bases at J, with 7 bases between. This CDR3 is CASTSLSYEQYF. Written as DNA, the CDR3 is TGTGCCAGCACCAGCCTCTCCTACGAGCAGTACTTC.

This clonotype was seen many times. The chain uses TRBV12-3 or TRBV12-4 and TRBJ2-1; D is uncertain. CDR3 length: 12 residues. V gave up 5 bases and J gave up 7 bases, with 9 bases separating them. The CDR3 DNA reads TGTGCCAGCAGTGACCGAGGAAATGAGCAGTTCTTC. Protein: CASSDRGNEQFF.

This clonotype was recorded at least ten times. V gene TRBV20-1 combines with J gene TRBJ2-7; possibly TRBD2 for D (5 bases). V was pared by 0 bases and J by 3 bases, with 6 bases between. The CDR3 sequence is 12 residues long. From germline, CDR1 is DFQATT and CDR2 SNEGSKA (reference sequence). CDR3 DNA: TGCAGTGCTAGAGATCGGGGCTACGAGCAGTACTTC. This codes for CSARDRGYEQYF.

The V call is TRBV29-1, the J call TRBJ2-7; possibly TRBD2 for D (6 bases). Trimming stripped 3 bases from V and 1 base from J, with 10 bases between. Germline V CDR1 and CDR2: SQVTM, ANQGSEA. This CDR3 spans 13 amino acids. The CDR3 DNA reads TGCAGCGTTGAGGGACTGGGATCCTACGAGCAGTACTTC. Protein product: CSVEGLGSYEQYF.

The chain is built from TRBV7-9 and TRBJ2-5, with D hard to call. Germline CDR1 SEHNR, CDR2 FQNEAQ (reference sequence). The V gene lost 4 bases and the J gene lost 0 bases, with 12 bases spanning the gap. This CDR3 comprises 15 residues. In DNA form, the CDR3 reads TGTGCCAGCAGCTCCAGGCCACGGTACCAAGAGACCCAGTACTTC. It translates to CASSSRPRYQETQYF. The full variable domain, completed using reference TRBV7-9 and TRBJ2-5, is DTGVSQNPRHKITKRGQNVTFRCDPISEHNRLYWYRQTLGQGPEFLTYFQNEAQLEKSRLLSDRFSAERPKGSFSTLEIQRTEQGDSAMYLCASSSRPRYQETQYFGPGTRLLVL.

This clonotype was detected only a few times. The genes are TRBV5-1 and TRBJ2-2; 9 bases are a match to TRBD1. V was clipped by 0 bases and J by 5 bases; unmatched bases: 2. The CDR3 contains 15 residues. From germline, CDR1 is SGHRS and CDR2 YFSETQ. CDR3 nucleotides: TGCGCCAGCAGCTTGGCTGGACAGGGGACCGGGGAGCTGTTTTTT. Protein product: CASSLAGQGTGELFF.

This clonotype has ten or more counts. V and J are TRBV15 and TRBJ1-1; possible D gene TRBD1, 5 bases. V was pared by 1 base and J by 6 bases, with 9 bases between. From germline, CDR1 is LNHNV and CDR2 YYDKDF (reference sequence). This CDR3 contains 13 residues. In DNA form, the CDR3 reads TGTGCCACCAGCAGAGTTAGAGGGGCTGAAGCTTTCTTT. Protein: CATSRVRGAEAFF.

This clonotype was picked up many times. The genes are TRBV10-3 and TRBJ1-1; D may be TRBD1 (6 bases). The length of the CDR3 is 14 residues. Trimming shortened V by 2 bases and J by 1 base, and 8 bases separated the two germline ends. Germline V gives CDR1 ENHRY, CDR2 SYGVKD. CDR3 DNA sequence: TGTGCCATCAGTGAGGGCAGGGGGAACACTGAAGCTTTCTTT. Translation: CAISEGRGNTEAFF.

This clonotype was seen a handful of times. The chain links TRBV18 to TRBJ1-6; D is possibly TRBD1 (5 bases). The V end was cut by 2 bases, the J end by 1 base, with 9 bases between. The CDR3 is 16 amino acids. Per germline, CDR1 KGHSH and CDR2 LQKENI. CDR3 DNA sequence: TGTGCCAGCTCACCAGGGGCGGGTTCCTATAATTCACCCCTCCACTTT. Translated, it gives CASSPGAGSYNSPLHF.

The genes are TRBV2 and TRBJ1-6, with unresolved D. The CDR3 has 14 amino acids. The V gene lost 4 bases and the J gene lost 0 bases, with 4 bases spanning the gap. The V gene's germline CDR1 is SNHLY and CDR2 FYNNEI. CDR3 nucleotides: TGTGCCAGCAGTGGGGGCTCCTATAATTCACCCCTCCACTTT. It translates to CASSGGSYNSPLHF.

This clonotype has at least ten counts. The J gene is TRBJ1-5, the V gene TRBV12-3 or TRBV12-4; 7 nucleotides agree with TRBD1. J lost 3 bases, V lost 5 bases, and 4 bases had no gene match. The CDR3 loop spans 14 amino acids. The CDR3 DNA is TGTGCCAGCAGTCACGACAGGGCCAATCAGCCCCAGCATTTT. It is translated as CASSHDRANQPQHF.

V usage is TRBV15 and J usage is TRBJ1-3, with 7 bases identical to TRBD1. Germline V gene sequence: CDR1 LNHNV, CDR2 YYDKDF (reference sequence). V was pared by 9 bases and J by 0 bases, with 8 bases of the junction left unmatched. CDR3 length: 15 residues. Here the CDR3 reads CATRRRGTSGNTIYF. The CDR3 DNA sequence: TGTGCCACTCGCCGCAGGGGGACCTCTGGAAACACCATATATTTT.